This T cell receptor (beta chain) was documented in a study of regulatory T cells in long-lasting Graves disease. Study-level information: Treatment with antithyroid drugs for over 5 years, together with positive TSH receptor antibodies, meant persistent Graves' disease.

Study-wide results and limits: Favored usage of TRBV28, TRBJ1-2 and TRBJ2-5 was recorded in persistent disease.

The time point: persistent/refractory GD, antithyroid drugs over 5 years with positive TRAb. Construction of the TCR library relied on RNA isolated from PBMCs. Graves' disease diagnosis followed American Thyroid Association guidelines. A volume of around 9.9 milliliters of peripheral blood was collected in EDTA tubes. This clonotype was seen many times. Its antigen remains unknown. Germline V lookup: CDR1 MNHEY, CDR2 SMNVEV (reference sequence). The CDR3 runs 15 residues. Trimming cost V 6 bases and J 2 bases, with 16 bases left between them. Arm-PCR of CDR3 regions with iRepertoire HTBI primers generated TCR beta libraries. From the multiplex PCR reads, TCRdb called clonotypes with MiXCR, one entry per CDR3 protein. The data contain hundreds of thousands of distinct CDR3 sequences, around 20% of them singletons.

This specimen was peripheral blood mononuclear cells (PBMCs), taken when the disease was refractory, from a patient treated with antithyroid drugs. The chain recombines TRBV27 with TRBJ2-5; D may be TRBD1 (6 bases). This TCR derives from a female donor with Graves disease. CDR3 sequence reads: CASRPHDRRQETQYF. In DNA, the CDR3 is TGTGCCAGCAGACCACACGACAGGCGACAAGAGACCCAGTACTTC.